Below are 28 T cell receptor beta chains sequenced from a single sample in a study of T cells after yellow fever vaccination. TCRdb ran MiXCR on the 5' RACE reads and lists one entry per CDR3 protein. This sample has 250,000 to 350,000 distinct CDR3 sequences; approximately 7% occur once, and the top ten carry about a sixth. The input for sequencing was PBMCs, taken roughly 45 days after the first yellow fever vaccination. These receptors came from a man between 18 and 35 years old who received the YFV17D yellow fever vaccine.

There are a few counts of this clonotype. This CDR3 reads CASSLEELYNEQFF. CDR3 sequence (DNA): TGTGCCAGCAGCTTAGAGGAACTCTACAATGAGCAGTTCTTC. The chain has TRBV11-2 and TRBJ2-1, with unresolved D. CDR3 size: 14 residues. Germline V gene lookup returns CDR1 SGHAT and CDR2 FQNNGV. V lost 0 bases, J lost 3 bases, and 6 bases lay in between.

This chain uses TRBV9 with TRBJ1-3; the D is unclear. V lost 1 base, J lost 3 bases, and 11 bases lay in between. Germline CDR1 and CDR2: SGDLS and YYNGEE. This CDR3 region has 15 residues. The CDR3 bases are TGTGCCAGCAGCGTAAGGATCGGGGTTGGAAACACCATATATTTT. Amino acid sequence: CASSVRIGVGNTIYF.

This chain connects TRBV6-1 to TRBJ1-4, with 8 positions matching TRBD1. The CDR3 runs to 15 residues. The V gene end was trimmed by 5 bases and the J gene end by 8 bases; junction bases not matched to a gene: 10. Germline values: CDR1 MNHNS, CDR2 SASEGT. CDR3: CASSSRTGRREKLFF. The CDR3 coding sequence is TGTGCCAGCAGTAGCCGGACAGGGCGGAGAGAAAAACTGTTTTTT.

The rearrangement uses TRBV27 and TRBJ1-2, with 9 bases fitting TRBD1. J was trimmed by 7 bases and V by 0 bases; bases with no gene match: 3. The CDR3 covers 14 residues. CDR1 and CDR2 (germline): MNHEY, SMNVEV (reference sequence). The CDR3 DNA reads as TGTGCCAGCAGTTTATCAGGGACAGGGTTTGGCTACACCTTC. Its translation: CASSLSGTGFGYTF.

For this clonotype: One junction end does not reproduce the germline sequence, and a read error may be involved. The chain employs TRBV20-1 and TRBJ2-5; maybe TRBD2 (6 bases). Germline loops: CDR1 DFQATT, CDR2 SNEGSKA (reference sequence). There are 16 residues in the CDR3. The CDR3 coding sequence is TGCTGTGCTAGAGATTGGGCGGGGAGACAACAAGAGACCCAGTACTTC. Protein: CCARDWAGRQQETQYF.

V gene TRBV2 combines with J gene TRBJ1-1; D not resolved. The V end lost 3 bases, the J end lost 5 bases, and 10 bases lay between the germline ends. This CDR3 contains 13 residues. The germline V gene encodes CDR1 SNHLY and CDR2 FYNNEI. This CDR3 reads CASSDYRETEAFF. The DNA of the CDR3 is TGTGCCAGCAGTGACTATCGGGAAACTGAAGCTTTCTTT.

In this sample, this clonotype turned up a few times. This chain uses TRBV5-1 with TRBJ2-5, with D tentatively TRBD1 (7 bases). The CDR3 consists of 15 residues. Trimming stripped 1 base from V and 0 bases from J, with 10 bases between. CDR1 and CDR2 from the germline V gene are SGHRS and YFSETQ. CDR3 sequence: CASSLPGGNQETQYF. The CDR3 DNA sequence: TGCGCCAGCAGCTTGCCAGGGGGGAACCAAGAGACCCAGTACTTC.

This clonotype was seen more than once but under ten times. The chain uses TRBV6-5 and TRBJ1-2; D not resolved. Trimming cost V 0 bases and J 6 bases, with 14 bases left between them. Germline assignment: CDR1 MNHEY and CDR2 SVGAGI. The CDR3 extends over 15 amino acids. The CDR3 loop reads CASSYSSASLNGYTF. The DNA of the CDR3 is TGTGCCAGCAGTTACTCGAGCGCCTCATTGAATGGCTACACCTTC.

This rearrangement joins TRBV4-3 to TRBJ1-5; D not certain. The CDR3 loop spans 17 amino acids. Trimming took off 0 bases at V and 6 bases at J, with 18 bases between the two ends. The germline gives CDR1 LGHNA, CDR2 YSLEER. The CDR3, as DNA: TGCGCCAGCAGCCAAGATCGTCGGGGTAGTGCAGTTCAGCCCCAGCATTTT. This sequence encodes CASSQDRRGSAVQPQHF.

This clonotype occurred a few times. The chain joins TRBV7-6 to TRBJ2-2; D perhaps matches TRBD2 (6 bases). The V end was cut by 7 bases, the J end by 6 bases, with 21 bases between. Germline-derived CDR1 and CDR2 are SGHVS and FNYEAQ. The CDR3 runs 16 residues. The CDR3 loop is CASTSLWGELAGELFF. CDR3 nucleotide sequence: TGTGCCAGCACCTCTCTTTGGGGGGAATTGGCCGGGGAGCTGTTTTTT.

This clonotype was observed at least ten times. The chain links TRBV5-4 to TRBJ2-2; 8 nucleotides line up with TRBD2. CDR1 and CDR2 from the germline V gene are SGHNT and YYREEE (reference sequence). CDR3 length equals 16 residues. The trim removed 0 bases at V and 1 base at J, leaving 2 bases unmatched. CDR3: CASSLASGLNTGELFF. CDR3 sequence (DNA): TGTGCCAGCAGCTTGGCTAGCGGGCTGAACACCGGGGAGCTGTTTTTT.

This clonotype was recorded at least ten times. The chain's CDR3 is CSARDERGILYEQYF. The CDR3 DNA follows: TGCAGTGCTAGAGATGAGAGGGGGATTCTCTACGAGCAGTACTTC. The chain is built from TRBV20-1 and TRBJ2-7, with a weak D call TRBD1 (6 bases). V lost 0 bases to trimming and J lost 3 bases, with 15 bases between them. CDR3 length: 15 residues. Germline CDR1 is DFQATT and CDR2 is SNEGSKA (reference sequence).

This clonotype was detected a few times. V usage is TRBV5-1 and J usage is TRBJ2-3; D might be TRBD2 (6 bases). The CDR3 length is 15 residues. Germline V gene data show CDR1 as SGHRS and CDR2 as YFSETQ. V was trimmed by 1 base and J by 1 base, leaving 10 bases between them. The CDR3 DNA is TGCGCCAGCAGCTTGTCCGGGACTCGCACAGATACGCAGTATTTT. Amino acid sequence: CASSLSGTRTDTQYF.

This clonotype occurred a few times. The chain uses TRBV7-2 and TRBJ2-5, with D possibly being TRBD2 (6 bases). The CDR3 is 16 amino acids. V gave up 5 bases and J gave up 1 base, with 17 bases separating them. Per germline, CDR1 SGHTA and CDR2 FQGNSA. The CDR3 DNA sequence: TGTGCCAGCAGCCCCAGCGGGCAGATACCCCAAGAGACCCAGTACTTC. Protein sequence: CASSPSGQIPQETQYF. The whole variable domain, filled in from reference TRBV7-2 and TRBJ2-5, reads GAGVSQSPSNKVTEKGKDVELRCDPISGHTALYWYRQSLGQGLEFLIYFQGNSAPDKSGLPSDRFSAERTGGSVSTLTIQRTQQEDSAVYLCASSPSGQIPQETQYFGPGTRLLVL.

As to this clonotype: A clone one base away is much larger, so this may be a read error. This chain uses TRBV7-2 with TRBJ1-5; D unclear. CDR1 and CDR2 (germline): SGHTA, FQGNSA. The CDR3 consists of 12 residues. In nucleotides, the CDR3 is TGTGCCAGCAGCTGGGCGGGTCAGCCCCCGCATTTT. Its protein product is CASSWAGQPPHF.

The V and J genes are TRBV19 and TRBJ2-1; D not certain. CDR3 length: 15 amino acids. Germline values: CDR1 LNHDA, CDR2 SQIVND (reference sequence). Trimming removed 6 bases at V and 2 bases at J, with 14 bases between. The CDR3 loop reads CASSLGYSTYNEQFF. The CDR3, as DNA: TGTGCCAGTAGCCTGGGGTACAGTACCTACAATGAGCAGTTCTTC.

This clonotype occurred many times. The chain joins TRBV12-3 or TRBV12-4 to TRBJ2-2, with 8 bases lining up with TRBD1. Trimming at V came to 6 bases and at J to 4 bases, leaving 7 bases not matched to a gene. The length of the CDR3 is 15 residues. CDR3 in DNA: TGTGCCAGCAGCTACCAGGGGGCAGGCACCGGGGAGCTGTTTTTT. Encoded protein: CASSYQGAGTGELFF.

The chain employs TRBV30 and TRBJ2-5, with a tentative D call TRBD2 (5 bases). The V gene lost 0 bases and the J gene lost 11 bases, with 16 bases spanning the gap. The CDR3 loop spans 13 amino acids. Per the germline V gene, CDR1 is GTSNPN and CDR2 is SVGIG (reference sequence). CDR3 protein: CAWSVEEATAQYF. The DNA for the CDR3 is TGTGCCTGGAGTGTAGAGGAGGCAACGGCGCAGTACTTC.

This clonotype came up a few times. The rearrangement links TRBV6-5 to TRBJ2-7; 7 bases are a match to TRBD1. Trimming at V came to 0 bases and at J to 4 bases, leaving 12 bases not matched to a gene. Germline CDR1 MNHEY, CDR2 SVGAGI. The CDR3 is 17 amino acids. The CDR3 DNA is TGTGCCAGCAGTTACTCGTCGGGCGAAGGGGGCAGGTACGAGCAGTACGTC. Protein sequence: CASSYSSGEGGRYEQYV.

J is TRBJ2-1 and V is TRBV6-1; TRBD2 aligns across 12 bases. This CDR3 is built from 15 residues. J lost 6 bases, V lost 2 bases, and 2 bases had no gene match. Germline CDR1 and CDR2: MNHNS and SASEGT. The DNA for the CDR3 is TGTGCCAGCAGTGAACTAGCGGGGGGGCTCAATGAGCAGTTCTTC. This encodes CASSELAGGLNEQFF.

The chain links TRBV7-8 to TRBJ1-2; 12 nucleotides match TRBD1. Per germline, CDR1 SGHVS and CDR2 FQNEAQ. CDR3 length: 16 residues. The ends lost 0 bases at V and 6 bases at J; junction bases unmatched: 5. CDR3 in DNA: TGTGCCAGCAGCTTAGCGGATGGGACAGGGGGCGATGGCTACACCTTC. It translates to CASSLADGTGGDGYTF.

The chain recombines TRBV7-2 with TRBJ2-1; D call uncertain. The V gene's germline CDR1 is SGHTA and CDR2 FQGNSA. Trimming cost V 3 bases and J 7 bases, with 10 bases left between them. The CDR3 totals 13 residues. The CDR3 sequence is CASSFIAPNEQFF. The CDR3 coding sequence is TGTGCCAGCAGCTTTATCGCCCCGAATGAGCAGTTCTTC. Complete variable domain (other parts from reference TRBV7-2 and TRBJ2-1): GAGVSQSPSNKVTEKGKDVELRCDPISGHTALYWYRQSLGQGLEFLIYFQGNSAPDKSGLPSDRFSAERTGGSVSTLTIQRTQQEDSAVYLCASSFIAPNEQFFGPGTRLTVL.

This chain joins TRBV20-1 and TRBJ1-1; a possible D gene is TRBD1 (6 bases). This CDR3 spans 12 amino acids. CDR1 DFQATT and CDR2 SNEGSKA come from the germline V gene (reference sequence). Trimming removed 5 bases from V and 9 bases from J, with 16 bases in between. The CDR3 spells CSASETGGQAFF. CDR3 coding DNA: TGCAGTGCTTCAGAGACGGGGGGGCAAGCTTTCTTT.

This clonotype was seen more than once but under ten times. V is TRBV6-5 and J is TRBJ2-7, with D possibly matching TRBD1 (5 bases). CDR3 size: 15 residues. Germline V gene data show CDR1 as MNHEY and CDR2 as SVGAGI. V was clipped by 2 bases and J by 2 bases, with 13 bases between them. CDR3 region: CASSYPTGQTYEQYF. The CDR3 bases are TGTGCCAGCAGTTACCCCACCGGACAAACCTACGAGCAGTACTTC.

This clonotype was seen a handful of times. The chain is built from TRBV7-9 and TRBJ1-2; TRBD1 might be the D (5 bases). The CDR3 is 13 residues long. The germline V gene has CDR1 SEHNR and CDR2 FQNEAQ (reference sequence). V was pared by 5 bases and J by 8 bases, with 15 bases between. CDR3 DNA sequence: TGTGCCAGCAGCCCCCCGAGGGGAGTAGGCTACACCTTC. It encodes CASSPPRGVGYTF. Full variable domain (remainder filled in from reference TRBV7-9 and TRBJ1-2): DTGVSQNPRHKITKRGQNVTFRCDPISEHNRLYWYRQTLGQGPEFLTYFQNEAQLEKSRLLSDRFSAERPKGSFSTLEIQRTEQGDSAMYLCASSPPRGVGYTFGSGTRLTVV.

This clonotype has at least ten counts. V usage is TRBV28 and J usage is TRBJ2-1; TRBD2 matches at 12 bases. V lost 6 bases to trimming and J lost 5 bases; unmatched junction nucleotides: 5. The CDR3 has 15 residues. CDR1 and CDR2 (germline): MDHEN, SYDVKM. The CDR3 coding sequence is TGTGCCAGCAGCCTACTAGCGGGGGGCAACAATGAGCAGTTCTTC. It encodes CASSLLAGGNNEQFF.

This clonotype was counted many times. The V call is TRBV12-3 or TRBV12-4, the J call TRBJ2-1, with TRBD1 matching over 9 bases. The CDR3 totals 16 residues. V lost 0 bases and J lost 6; bases outside the gene matches: 6. The CDR3 DNA is TGTGCCAGCAGTTTAGCGCTACAGGGGGCGGGCAATGAGCAGTTCTTC. Amino acid sequence: CASSLALQGAGNEQFF.

This clonotype was counted between two and nine times. CDR3 residues: CSVTWGLQLYGYTF. CDR3 bases: TGCAGCGTTACCTGGGGCCTCCAGCTCTATGGCTACACCTTC. This chain links TRBV29-1 with TRBJ1-2, with TRBD1 as a possible D gene (5 bases). Germline assignment: CDR1 SQVTM and CDR2 ANQGSEA. The ends were cut back, 5 bases at V and 4 bases at J, with 17 bases in the middle. CDR3 length: 14 residues.